Below, 21 T cell receptor beta chains from the same sample are listed, as sequenced in a study of persistence of HIV-infected CD4 T cells. This was the immunoSEQ version 4 assay in survey mode. TCRdb's table, derived via immunoSEQ multiplex PCR, lists solely in-frame clones and lacks some. Of about 45,000 clones listed, about 87% were seen once; the top ten hold about 3%. For these receptors, no antigen is known. Anti-CD3/anti-CD28 beads served as a nonspecific positive control stimulus. Responding CD4+ T cells were sorted by upregulation of both CD40 ligand and CD69. The sequenced sample was CD4+ T cells sorted from PBMCs after roughly 18-hour stimulation, obtained from a patient who received antiretroviral therapy. All receptors derive from an adult woman with HIV who was CMV-seropositive.

The V gene is TRBV27, the J gene TRBJ2-1; TRBD2 is a possible D gene (5 bases). The length of the CDR3 is 15 residues. The germline V and J ends were trimmed by 2 bases and 1 base, with 9 bases remaining between them. The germline gives CDR1 MNHEY, CDR2 SMNVEV (reference sequence). The CDR3 sequence: CASSLTGLSYNEQFF. The CDR3 coding sequence is TGTGCCAGCAGTTTAACCGGACTGTCCTACAATGAGCAGTTCTTC.

The V call is TRBV18, the J call TRBJ1-1, with 7 bases matching TRBD1. The junction had 6 bases not matched to a gene; V was cut back by 6 bases and J by 5 bases. Per the germline V gene, CDR1 is KGHSH and CDR2 is LQKENI. This CDR3 is 13 amino acids long. This CDR3 is CASSTPGGTEAFF. CDR3 bases: TGTGCCAGCTCGACACCAGGGGGAACTGAAGCTTTCTTT.

This clone appeared once. V gene TRBV5-5 combines with J gene TRBJ2-7; D gene unclear. V lost 1 base and J 0 bases, leaving 8 bases between the germline ends. The CDR3 has 14 amino acids. CDR1 and CDR2 (germline): SGHKS, YYEKEE (reference sequence). The CDR3, as DNA: TGTGCCAGCAGCTTGCCCCGTGTCTCCTACGAGCAGTACTTC. It is translated as CASSLPRVSYEQYF.

This clone has only a few counts. The rearrangement links TRBV2 to TRBJ1-5, with 7 bases matching TRBD1. CDR3 length: 12 amino acids. V was pared by 5 bases and J by 7 bases, with 2 bases of the junction left unmatched. Germline values: CDR1 SNHLY, CDR2 FYNNEI. CDR3 region: CASSPQGQPQHF. The CDR3 coding sequence is TGTGCCAGCAGTCCACAGGGGCAGCCCCAGCATTTT.

Concerning this clone: At one of its ends the junction is not consistent with the germline gene, which may arise from a read error. Other DNA variants within this sample encode the same CDR3. The chain is built from TRBV5-1 and TRBJ2-4, with 8 bases identical to TRBD1. Germline V lookup: CDR1 SGHRS, CDR2 YFSETQ. This CDR3 is built from 16 residues. The CDR3 nucleotides are TGTGCCAGCAGCTTTTCCGGACAGGGCTCAAAAAACATTCAGTACTTC. Translating gives CASSFSGQGSKNIQYF.

The V and J genes are TRBV7-8 and TRBJ2-7; D is uncertain. The CDR3 spans 15 residues. The germline V gene encodes CDR1 SGHVS and CDR2 FQNEAQ. V was pared by 1 base and J by 4 bases, with 14 bases between. CDR3 region: CASSLEGRFGYEQYF. The CDR3 region has the DNA TGTGCCAGCAGCTTAGAGGGTAGGTTCGGATACGAGCAGTACTTC.

The gene calls are TRBV5-1 and TRBJ2-5; 9 bases align to TRBD1. J lost 1 base, V lost 2 bases, and 21 bases had no gene match. There are 21 residues in the CDR3. CDR1 and CDR2 (germline): SGHRS, YFSETQ. The chain's CDR3 is CASSLPGQGAFLGSGQETQYF. The DNA for the CDR3 is TGCGCCAGCAGCTTACCGGGACAGGGAGCTTTTCTTGGGAGCGGCCAAGAGACCCAGTACTTC.

The J gene is TRBJ2-1, the V gene TRBV11-1, with D unclear. The germline CDR1 and CDR2 sequences are SGHAT and FQDESV (reference sequence). This CDR3 is built from 16 residues. With 0 bases removed from V and 6 bases from J, the gap between germline ends came to 15 bases. This CDR3 is CASSLAPRNPRNEQFF. The CDR3 DNA reads TGTGCCAGCAGCTTAGCGCCCAGGAACCCCCGCAATGAGCAGTTCTTC.

The V and J genes are TRBV3-1 (or the pseudogene TRBV3-2) and TRBJ2-7; 7 nucleotides line up with TRBD1. The CDR3 consists of 13 residues. Germline V CDR1 and CDR2: LGHDT, YNNKEL (reference sequence). V was clipped by 10 bases and J by 0 bases; unmatched bases: 6. The CDR3 region has the DNA TGTGCCACCGCGACAGGGAGCTCCTACGAGCAGTACTTC. This sequence encodes CATATGSSYEQYF.

As concerns this clone: Other DNA sequences in the sample encode the same CDR3. This chain uses TRBV18 with TRBJ1-1, with D perhaps TRBD1 (5 bases). CDR1 is KGHSH, CDR2 LQKENI, per germline. With 3 bases removed from V and 1 base from J, the gap between germline ends came to 6 bases. The CDR3 has 13 residues. The CDR3 coding sequence is TGTGCCAGCTCACCGCAGGGGAACACTGAAGCTTTCTTT. Translating gives CASSPQGNTEAFF.

J is TRBJ2-2 and V is TRBV3-1 (or the pseudogene TRBV3-2), with D hard to call. Trimming removed 1 base at V and 8 bases at J, with 8 bases between. This CDR3 contains 13 residues. CDR1 LGHDT and CDR2 YNNKEL come from the germline V gene (reference sequence). CDR3 region: CASSQGGAGELFF. The CDR3 coding sequence is TGTGCCAGCAGCCAAGGAGGTGCGGGGGAGCTGTTTTTT.

The chain links TRBV29-1 to TRBJ1-2; weak D call: TRBD1 (5 bases). Per the germline V gene, CDR1 is SQVTM and CDR2 is ANQGSEA. Trimming stripped 5 bases from V and 3 bases from J, with 16 bases between. The CDR3 has 14 residues. CDR3 residues: CSVSGGGGDYGYTF. CDR3 nucleotides: TGCAGCGTTTCCGGTGGCGGAGGGGACTATGGCTACACCTTC.

The chain couples TRBV12-3 or TRBV12-4 to TRBJ1-2; tentatively, D is TRBD1 (6 bases). The ends were cut back, 5 bases at V and 4 bases at J, with 11 bases in the middle. The CDR3 contains 13 residues. The CDR3 spells CASSTGKGYGYTF. The CDR3 DNA is TGTGCCAGCAGTACAGGGAAGGGCTATGGCTACACCTTC.

The CDR3 coding sequence is TGTGCCAGCAGCTTAGAAGGACAAATTGGCTATGGCTACACCTTC. Amino acid sequence: CASSLEGQIGYGYTF. The chain carries TRBV7-9 and TRBJ1-2, with TRBD1 as a possible D gene (5 bases). With 1 base removed from V and 4 bases from J, the gap between germline ends came to 13 bases. Germline V gene sequence: CDR1 SEHNR, CDR2 FQNEAQ (reference sequence). The CDR3 is made up of 15 amino acids. Full variable domain (missing parts from reference TRBV7-9 and TRBJ1-2): DTGVSQNPRHKITKRGQNVTFRCDPISEHNRLYWYRQTLGQGPEFLTYFQNEAQLEKSRLLSDRFSAERPKGSFSTLEIQRTEQGDSAMYLCASSLEGQIGYGYTFGSGTRLTVV.

This sequence joins TRBV10-2 and TRBJ1-6; 7 positions match TRBD1. The length of the CDR3 is 14 residues. From germline, CDR1 is WSHSY and CDR2 SAAADI. Trimming cost V 5 bases and J 7 bases; bases outside gene matches: 5. The CDR3 loop reads CASSRGQENSPLHF. CDR3 nucleotides: TGCGCCAGCAGTAGAGGACAGGAAAATTCACCCCTCCACTTT.

This clone was seen only a few times. The chain uses TRBV6-5 and TRBJ2-7; 7 positions match TRBD2. The ends lost 6 bases at V and 0 bases at J; junction bases unmatched: 5. The CDR3 runs 14 residues. Looked up from germline, CDR1 is MNHEY and CDR2 is SVGAGI. The CDR3 spells CASSLGGSSYEQYF. In nucleotides, the CDR3 is TGTGCCAGCAGCTTGGGCGGGAGCTCCTACGAGCAGTACTTC.

This sequence joins TRBV14 and TRBJ1-3; D is unclear. Germline V CDR1 and CDR2: SGHDN, FVKESK. This CDR3 region has 15 residues. Trimming took 2 bases from V and 4 from J, leaving 12 bases between them. CDR3 nucleotides: TGTGCCAGCAGCCAACAGCCAGGCCCGGGAAACACCATATATTTT. Its translation is CASSQQPGPGNTIYF.

The genes are TRBV12-3 or TRBV12-4 and TRBJ1-2, with D possibly being TRBD1 (5 bases). CDR3 size: 13 residues. With 6 bases removed from V and 7 bases from J, the gap between germline ends came to 15 bases. The CDR3 spells CASRSTGETGYTF. In DNA form, the CDR3 reads TGTGCCAGCAGATCTACGGGGGAGACTGGCTACACCTTC.

The chain employs TRBV5-6 and TRBJ1-4; the D is unclear. CDR1 SGHDT and CDR2 YYEEEE come from the germline V gene. V was trimmed by 4 bases and J by 4 bases, leaving 17 bases between them. There are 16 residues in the CDR3. The CDR3 spells CASSKGPGVDNEKLFF. The DNA of the CDR3 is TGTGCCAGCAGCAAAGGCCCTGGAGTTGATAATGAAAAACTGTTTTTT.

The V and J genes are TRBV5-8 and TRBJ1-5; no firm D call. CDR1 and CDR2 (germline): SGHTS, YDEGEE. V was clipped by 2 bases and J by 4 bases, with 13 bases between them. This CDR3 is built from 15 residues. The CDR3 here is CASSFMSYENQPQHF. CDR3 nucleotides: TGTGCCAGCAGCTTTATGTCGTATGAAAATCAGCCCCAGCATTTT.

This clone occurred a few times. The DNA for the CDR3 is TGTGCCACCCTCGGGGGGCCCTCAAATTCACCCCTCCACTTT. It specifies CATLGGPSNSPLHF. The chain uses TRBV10-3 and TRBJ1-6; a possible D gene is TRBD1 (6 bases). With 10 bases removed from V and 7 bases from J, the gap between germline ends came to 17 bases. Germline loops: CDR1 ENHRY, CDR2 SYGVKD. This CDR3 contains 14 residues.